This passage covers 2 T cell receptor beta chains from one sample sequenced in a study of cytomegalovirus exposure and HLA in healthy donors. This PCR relied on a set of 60 Vbeta primers and 13 Jbeta primers. TCRdb's copy holds only in-frame clones and misses some; the assay was immunoSEQ multiplex PCR. The sample includes about 130,000 clones, approximately 80% of them seen just once. The material sequenced was PBMCs. These receptors came from a woman aged 18-29 years in good health and CMV-seropositive.

This clone showed up just a few times. J is TRBJ1-1 and V is TRBV5-1; 7 nucleotides agree with TRBD1. The CDR3 covers 16 residues. Losses at the gene ends were 4 bases for V and 6 bases for J; bases not matched to a gene: 15. Germline V lookup: CDR1 SGHRS, CDR2 YFSETQ. The CDR3 coding sequence is TGCGCCAGCAGCGACACCCACAGGGGAGGAGGGCCTGAAGCTTTCTTT. Protein sequence: CASSDTHRGGGPEAFF.

This rearrangement joins TRBV11-2 to TRBJ2-1; unclear D gene. V was shortened by 7 bases and J by 7 bases, with 11 bases between the two germline ends. Germline loops: CDR1 SGHAT, CDR2 FQNNGV. The CDR3 runs 12 residues. CDR3 DNA sequence: TGTGCCAGCAAGCCCCGTTTTAATGAGCAGTTCTTC. Amino acids: CASKPRFNEQFF.